The T cell receptor (beta chain) under discussion was sequenced for a study of shared clonotypes between healthy human individuals (dated by TCRdb to 2018 to 2020). Turning to the overall study: The cohort included three men and a couple of women between 18 and 49 years of age. For each donor, CD4 naive and CD4 memory were each given three plates, CD8 naive was given two plates, and CD8 memory was given one plate. To estimate repertoire size and how much clonotypes are shared between individuals, the study performed deep sequencing of blood TCR repertoires from 4 to 6 healthy adults. To increase sequencing depth and limit assay-specific biases, TCR repertoire library preparation and sequencing were carried out by different laboratories using diverse techniques. Each donor's leukapheresis produced roughly between roughly 0.85 and 10 billion PBMCs. Broader findings and caveats from the paper: Rarefaction of sorted-subset datasets indicated incomplete sequencing despite the large sequencing depth. When a handful of donors were compared, the shared fraction of clonotypes was around 5% for naive CD4, less than 4% for naive CD8, 2.3% for memory CD4, and 0.4% for memory CD8. Sampling was restricted to blood, and TCR repertoires in tissue are likely to differ from TCR repertoires in blood. Clonotypes shared by all four sorted-subset donors showed higher generation probabilities than non-shared clonotypes. Based on pairwise subsampling, the degree of clonotype sharing among donors was expected to be affected by sequencing depth. The genetic and exposure-history diversity represented was limited by the small number of donors. Naive subsets generally had larger estimated clonotype richness than memory subsets did.

TCR CDR3 regions were amplified from genomic DNA by multiplex PCR using the deep immunoSEQ assay. For each cell subset, the extracted genomic DNA was distributed evenly across all wells of several immunoSEQ 96-well plates, and each plate served as one replicate. Each replicate PCR for sorted subsets received about 200 ng genomic DNA, equal to roughly 30,000 T cell genomes. Purified libraries were measured with a Qubit 3.0 fluorometer, size-checked on a Bioanalyzer 2100, and measured again with the KAPA Library Quantification kit. Each immunoSEQ 96-well plate was sequenced on its own single-read 150-cycle Illumina NextSeq 550 flow cell. Turning to the authors' computational methods: Because only junctional sequences without quality scores were contained in the immunoSEQ output, filtering matching that applied to full-length reads could not be performed. To assign V/J genes and CDR3, sequences were annotated using PyIR, a Python wrapper for IgBLAST v1.9, with IMGT germline references. Reads were removed for weak V/J assignments (E-value above 1e-6), missing CDR3, stop codons, out-of-frame junctions, or ambiguous translated residues. V3J clonotypes were defined as sequences sharing an identical inferred V gene, J gene, and CDR3 amino acid sequence. Percentage overlap between repertoires was calculated by dividing the number of shared unique clonotypes by the size of the smaller repertoire. Richness of each repertoire was evaluated using RTK rarefaction, the Chao1 estimator, and Recon v2.1 estimates of unobserved clonotypes. Generation probabilities for all TCRbeta clonotypes obtained by the gDNA method from a handful of donors were computed using OLGA. Entries here come from immuneACCESS through TCRdb and include only in-frame sequences with V and J called. Some clones fail to appear in such tables; in the studies checked, an unresolved V gene covers under half of the shortfall, and the cause of the remainder is unknown. V, J and clone size reflect that table, while D and trimming were determined from the DNA. Present in this sample are some 980,000 clones, 76% of which were seen just once. The ten largest account for over 1.3% of the sample.

Donors were healthy HIV-negative adults with no recently reported acute infections or vaccinations. Every donor was a Caucasian adult living in Nashville, Tennessee, USA. CD4+ T cells were enriched by magnetic negative selection; naive cells were then positively selected on CD45RA, and the negative fraction formed the memory subset. Blood was obtained by leukapheresis, after which PBMCs were separated by Ficoll-Histopaque density gradient centrifugation and cryopreserved in liquid nitrogen vapor phase. Analytical flow cytometry was used to check the purity and quantity of every magnetically sorted T cell population. Genomic DNA was isolated from each sorted fraction and quantified by UV absorbance on a Nanodrop 2000c. A single count supports this clone. It lacks a known antigen. No much larger clone exists at a distance of one base, and base qualities are not known. Sequencing was done on a sample of memory CD4+ T cells sorted from blood. Reading the label with the study, this specimen's cell subset or site is: CD45RA-negative fraction. This clonotype was obtained from a man aged 18-30 years in good health.

The CDR3 amino acid sequence is: CASGGTVLEKLFF. The nucleotides read TGTGCCAGCGGGGGAACAGTTCTGGAAAAACTGTTTTTT. The V and J genes are TRBV6-1 and TRBJ1-4; TRBD1 might be the D gene, on 5 matching bases. The junction shows trimming of 8 bases on V and 8 bases on J, plus 15 bases between the germline ends. From cysteine to phenylalanine, the CDR3 is 13 amino acids long. Only the CDR3 portion is preserved as DNA: 39 bases, with reading frame beginning at the first base. CDR1 and CDR2 are drawn from the germline V gene: MNHNS, SASEGT.